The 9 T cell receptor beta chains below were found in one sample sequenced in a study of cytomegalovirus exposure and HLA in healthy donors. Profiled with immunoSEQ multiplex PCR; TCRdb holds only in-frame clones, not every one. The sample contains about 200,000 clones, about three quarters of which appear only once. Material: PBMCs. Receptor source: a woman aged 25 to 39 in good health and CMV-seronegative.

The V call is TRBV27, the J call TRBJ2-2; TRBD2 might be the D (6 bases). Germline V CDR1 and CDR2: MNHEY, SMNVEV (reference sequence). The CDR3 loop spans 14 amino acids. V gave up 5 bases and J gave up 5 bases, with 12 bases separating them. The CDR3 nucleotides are TGTGCCAGCAGTGGGGAGGTTTGGACCGGGGAGCTGTTTTTT. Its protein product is CASSGEVWTGELFF.

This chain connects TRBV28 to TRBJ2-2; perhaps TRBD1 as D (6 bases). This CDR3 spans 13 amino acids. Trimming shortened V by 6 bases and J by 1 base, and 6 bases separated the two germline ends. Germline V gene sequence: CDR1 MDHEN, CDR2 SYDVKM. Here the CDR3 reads CASRGQNTGELFF. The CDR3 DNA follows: TGTGCCAGCAGGGGACAGAACACCGGGGAGCTGTTTTTT.

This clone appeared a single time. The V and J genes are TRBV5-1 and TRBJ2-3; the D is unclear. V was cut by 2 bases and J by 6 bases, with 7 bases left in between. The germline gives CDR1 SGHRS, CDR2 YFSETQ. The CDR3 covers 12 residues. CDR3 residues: CASSLPRDTQYF. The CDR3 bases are TGCGCCAGCAGCTTACCCCGGGATACGCAGTATTTT. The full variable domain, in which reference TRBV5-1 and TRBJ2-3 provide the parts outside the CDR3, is KAGVTQTPRYLIKTRGQQVTLSCSPISGHRSVSWYQQTPGQGLQFLFEYFSETQRNKGNFPGRFSGRQFSNSRSEMNVSTLELGDSALYLCASSLPRDTQYFGPGTRLTVL.

CDR3 loop: CSVSRRGPTKHSYNEQFF. The CDR3 region has the DNA TGCAGCGTTTCCCGCAGGGGCCCTACCAAACATTCCTACAATGAGCAGTTCTTC. The rearrangement links TRBV29-1 to TRBJ2-1; tentatively, D is TRBD1 (6 bases). There are 18 residues in the CDR3. V dropped 5 bases and J dropped 1 base, with 24 bases sitting between them. Germline V gene lookup returns CDR1 SQVTM and CDR2 ANQGSEA.

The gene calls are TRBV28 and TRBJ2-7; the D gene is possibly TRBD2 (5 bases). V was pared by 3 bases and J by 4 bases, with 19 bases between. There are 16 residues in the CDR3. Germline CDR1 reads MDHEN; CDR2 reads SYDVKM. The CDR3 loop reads CASSLSSPGSDYEQYF. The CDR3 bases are TGTGCCAGCAGTTTGAGTTCACCGGGGTCAGATTACGAGCAGTACTTC. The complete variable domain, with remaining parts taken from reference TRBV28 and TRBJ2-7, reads DVKVTQSSRYLVKRTGEKVFLECVQDMDHENMFWYRQDPGLGLRLIYFSYDVKMKEKGDIPEGYSVSREKKERFSLILESASTNQTSMYLCASSLSSPGSDYEQYFGPGTRLTVT.

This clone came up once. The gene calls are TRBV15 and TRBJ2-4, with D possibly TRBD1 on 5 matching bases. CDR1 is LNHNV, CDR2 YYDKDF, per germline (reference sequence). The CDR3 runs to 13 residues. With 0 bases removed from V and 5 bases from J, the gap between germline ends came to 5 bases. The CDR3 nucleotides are TGTGCCACCAGCAGAGACAGGGAAAACATTCAGTACTTC. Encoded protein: CATSRDRENIQYF.

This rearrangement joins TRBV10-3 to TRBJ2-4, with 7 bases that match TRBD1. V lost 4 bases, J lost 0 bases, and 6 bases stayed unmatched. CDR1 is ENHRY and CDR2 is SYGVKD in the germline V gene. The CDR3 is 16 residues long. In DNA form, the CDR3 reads TGTGCCATCAGTGGGAATAGGGACAGAGCCAAAAACATTCAGTACTTC. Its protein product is CAISGNRDRAKNIQYF.

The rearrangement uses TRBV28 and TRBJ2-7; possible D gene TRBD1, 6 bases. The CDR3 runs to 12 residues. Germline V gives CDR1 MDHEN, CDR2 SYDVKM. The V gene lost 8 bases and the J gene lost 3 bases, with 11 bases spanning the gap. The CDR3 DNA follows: TGTGCCAGCGTGGGGGCCAGCTACGAGCAGTACTTC. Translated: CASVGASYEQYF. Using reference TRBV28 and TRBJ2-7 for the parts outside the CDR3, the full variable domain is DVKVTQSSRYLVKRTGEKVFLECVQDMDHENMFWYRQDPGLGLRLIYFSYDVKMKEKGDIPEGYSVSREKKERFSLILESASTNQTSMYLCASVGASYEQYFGPGTRLTVT.

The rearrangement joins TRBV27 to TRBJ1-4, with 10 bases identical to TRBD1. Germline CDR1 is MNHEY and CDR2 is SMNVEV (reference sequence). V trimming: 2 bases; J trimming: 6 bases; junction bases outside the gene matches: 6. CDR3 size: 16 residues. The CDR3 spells CASSLGPGQGHEKLFF. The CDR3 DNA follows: TGTGCCAGCAGTTTAGGTCCGGGACAGGGGCATGAAAAACTGTTTTTT.